This TCR beta chain is from a study of blood T cell repertoires in COVID-19. Study as a whole: Sites in the United States, Italy and Spain provided acute and convalescent COVID-19 samples.

This CDR3 has 14 amino acids. CDR1 is ENHRY and CDR2 is SYGVKD in the germline V gene. The trim removed 7 bases at V and 2 bases at J, leaving 6 bases unmatched. In Seattle, patients joined the study during active infection and were tracked longitudinally. As processed by the authors: Reference gene primers were amplified, and this amplification served to estimate nucleated cell counts. Sequenced by immunoSEQ multiplex PCR; TCRdb stores in-frame clones only, minus some. V and J calls and clone size are as listed in that table; D and trimming were resolved from the DNA. The sample gives around 140,000 clones, about nine tenths of which show up once; approximately 2.4% is in the top ten.

The sequencing sample was made of peripheral blood. The V gene is TRBV10-3, the J gene TRBJ2-7; 9 bases are shared with TRBD1. The sequence derives from a human donor with COVID-19, enrolled during active disease. The donor label of this sample is uncertain. The CDR3 DNA reads as TGTGCCATCACCAGACAGGGGGTCCCCTACGAGCAGTACTTC. Its translation is CAITRQGVPYEQYF.